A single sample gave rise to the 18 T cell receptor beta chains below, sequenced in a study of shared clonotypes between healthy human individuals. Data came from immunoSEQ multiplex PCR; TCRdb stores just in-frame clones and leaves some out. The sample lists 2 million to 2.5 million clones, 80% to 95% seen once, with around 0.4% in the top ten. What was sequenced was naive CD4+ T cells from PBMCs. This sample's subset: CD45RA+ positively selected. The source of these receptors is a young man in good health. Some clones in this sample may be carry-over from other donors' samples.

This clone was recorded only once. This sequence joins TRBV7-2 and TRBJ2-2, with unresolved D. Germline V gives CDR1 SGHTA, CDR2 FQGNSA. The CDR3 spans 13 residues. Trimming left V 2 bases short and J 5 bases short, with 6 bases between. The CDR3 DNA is TGTGCCAGCAGCTTAATCGTGACCGGGGAGCTGTTTTTT. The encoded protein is CASSLIVTGELFF.

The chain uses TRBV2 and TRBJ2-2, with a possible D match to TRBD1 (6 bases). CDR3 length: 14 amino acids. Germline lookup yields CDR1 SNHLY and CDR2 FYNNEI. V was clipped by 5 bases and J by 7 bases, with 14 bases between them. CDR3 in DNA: TGTGCCAGCAGTTACAGGGTTAAAGGCGGGGAGCTGTTTTTT. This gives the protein CASSYRVKGGELFF.

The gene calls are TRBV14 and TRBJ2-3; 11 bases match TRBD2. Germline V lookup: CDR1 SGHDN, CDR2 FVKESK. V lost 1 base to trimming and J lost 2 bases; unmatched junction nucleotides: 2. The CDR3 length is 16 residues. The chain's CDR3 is CASSQGLAGNTDTQYF. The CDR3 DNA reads TGTGCCAGCAGCCAAGGACTAGCGGGAAACACAGATACGCAGTATTTT.

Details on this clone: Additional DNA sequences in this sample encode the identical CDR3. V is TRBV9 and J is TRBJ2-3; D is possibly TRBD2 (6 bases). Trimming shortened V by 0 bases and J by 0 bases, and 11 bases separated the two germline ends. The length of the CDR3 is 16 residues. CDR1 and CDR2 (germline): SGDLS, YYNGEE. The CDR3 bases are TGTGCCAGCAGCGTAGGGGCCGGGACTAGCACAGATACGCAGTATTTT. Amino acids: CASSVGAGTSTDTQYF.

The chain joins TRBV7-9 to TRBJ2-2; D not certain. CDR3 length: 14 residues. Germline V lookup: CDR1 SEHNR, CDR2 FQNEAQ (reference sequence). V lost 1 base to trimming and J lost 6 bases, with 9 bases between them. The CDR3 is CASSLGWYPGELFF. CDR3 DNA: TGTGCCAGCAGCTTAGGGTGGTATCCCGGGGAGCTGTTTTTT. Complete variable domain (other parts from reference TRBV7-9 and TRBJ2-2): DTGVSQNPRHKITKRGQNVTFRCDPISEHNRLYWYRQTLGQGPEFLTYFQNEAQLEKSRLLSDRFSAERPKGSFSTLEIQRTEQGDSAMYLCASSLGWYPGELFFGEGSRLTVL.

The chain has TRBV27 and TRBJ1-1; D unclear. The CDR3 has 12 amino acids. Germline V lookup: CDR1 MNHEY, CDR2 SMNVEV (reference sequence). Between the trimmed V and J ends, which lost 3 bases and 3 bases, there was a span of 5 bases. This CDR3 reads CASSFRYTEAFF. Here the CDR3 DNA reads TGTGCCAGCAGTTTCCGTTACACTGAAGCTTTCTTT.

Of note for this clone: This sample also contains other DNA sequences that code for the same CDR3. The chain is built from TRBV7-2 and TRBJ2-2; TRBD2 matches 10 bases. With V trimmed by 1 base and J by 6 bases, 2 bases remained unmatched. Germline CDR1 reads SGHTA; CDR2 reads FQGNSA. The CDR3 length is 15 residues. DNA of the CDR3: TGTGCCAGCAGCTTAGGGCTAGCGGGAGCCGGGGAGCTGTTTTTT. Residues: CASSLGLAGAGELFF.

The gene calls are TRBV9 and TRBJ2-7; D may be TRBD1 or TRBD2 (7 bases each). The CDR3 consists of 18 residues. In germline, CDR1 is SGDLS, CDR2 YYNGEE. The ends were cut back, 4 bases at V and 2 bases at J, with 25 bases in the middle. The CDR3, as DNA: TGTGCCAGCAGCCCGCGGGGACTACAGGGGACCCAAACCTACGAGCAGTACTTC. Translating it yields CASSPRGLQGTQTYEQYF.

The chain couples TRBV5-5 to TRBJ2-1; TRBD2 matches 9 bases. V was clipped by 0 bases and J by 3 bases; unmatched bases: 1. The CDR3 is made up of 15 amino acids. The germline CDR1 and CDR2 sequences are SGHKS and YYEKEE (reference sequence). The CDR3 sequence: CASSLGTSVYNEQFF. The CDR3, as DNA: TGTGCCAGCAGCTTGGGGACTAGCGTCTACAATGAGCAGTTCTTC.

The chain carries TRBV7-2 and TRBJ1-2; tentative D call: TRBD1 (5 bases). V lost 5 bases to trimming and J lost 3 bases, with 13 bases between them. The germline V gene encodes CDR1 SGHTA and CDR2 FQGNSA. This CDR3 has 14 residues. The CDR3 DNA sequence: TGTGCCAGCAGCATTAGTAGGGGATACTATGGCTACACCTTC. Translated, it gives CASSISRGYYGYTF.

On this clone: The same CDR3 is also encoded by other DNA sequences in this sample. CDR3 in amino acids: CASSFLAGQETQYF. The CDR3 nucleotides read TGCGCCAGCAGCTTCTTAGCGGGGCAAGAGACCCAGTACTTC. The chain is built from TRBV5-1 and TRBJ2-5; TRBD2 aligns across 8 bases. Germline CDR1 and CDR2: SGHRS and YFSETQ. Trimming at V came to 2 bases and at J to 2 bases, leaving 2 bases not matched to a gene. The CDR3 extends over 14 amino acids.

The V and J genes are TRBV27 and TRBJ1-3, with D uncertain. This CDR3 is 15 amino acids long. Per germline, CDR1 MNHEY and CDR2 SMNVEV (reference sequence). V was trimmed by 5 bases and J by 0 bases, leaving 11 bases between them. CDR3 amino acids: CASSRTPRSGNTIYF. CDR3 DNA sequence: TGTGCCAGCAGTCGAACTCCCCGCTCTGGAAACACCATATATTTT.

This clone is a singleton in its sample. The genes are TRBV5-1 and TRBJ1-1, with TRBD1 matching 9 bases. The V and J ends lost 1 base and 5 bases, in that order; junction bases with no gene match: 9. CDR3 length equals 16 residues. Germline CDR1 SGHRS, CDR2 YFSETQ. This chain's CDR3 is CASSLIAQGAKTEAFF. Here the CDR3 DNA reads TGCGCCAGCAGCTTGATCGCACAGGGGGCAAAAACTGAAGCTTTCTTT. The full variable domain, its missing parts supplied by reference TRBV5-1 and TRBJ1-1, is KAGVTQTPRYLIKTRGQQVTLSCSPISGHRSVSWYQQTPGQGLQFLFEYFSETQRNKGNFPGRFSGRQFSNSRSEMNVSTLELGDSALYLCASSLIAQGAKTEAFFGQGTRLTVV.

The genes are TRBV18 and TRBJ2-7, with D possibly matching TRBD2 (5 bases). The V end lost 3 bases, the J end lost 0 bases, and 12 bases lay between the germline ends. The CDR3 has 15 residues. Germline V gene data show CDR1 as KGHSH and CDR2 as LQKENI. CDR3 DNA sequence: TGTGCCAGCTCACCCCTGGCGGGTCGCTCCTACGAGCAGTACTTC. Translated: CASSPLAGRSYEQYF.

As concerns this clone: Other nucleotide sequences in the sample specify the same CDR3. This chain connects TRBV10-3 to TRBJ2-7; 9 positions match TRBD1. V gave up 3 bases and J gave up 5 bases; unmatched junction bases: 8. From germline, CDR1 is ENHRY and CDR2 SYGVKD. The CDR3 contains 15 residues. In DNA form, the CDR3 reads TGTGCCATCAGTGACACGGACAGGGGTCCCCACGAGCAGTACTTC. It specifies CAISDTDRGPHEQYF.

The CDR3 loop is CASSPISGGEGELFF. As DNA, the CDR3 is TGCGCCAGCAGCCCTATTAGCGGGGGAGAAGGGGAGCTGTTTTTT. V and J are TRBV5-1 and TRBJ2-2, with 9 bases lining up with TRBD2. The germline V gene has CDR1 SGHRS and CDR2 YFSETQ. This CDR3 region has 15 residues. Trimming took 4 bases from V and 8 from J; bases not matched to a gene: 9.

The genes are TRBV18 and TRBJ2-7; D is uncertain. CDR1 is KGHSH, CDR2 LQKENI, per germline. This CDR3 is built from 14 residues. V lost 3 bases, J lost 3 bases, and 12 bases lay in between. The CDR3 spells CASSPAALNYEQYF. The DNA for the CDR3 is TGTGCCAGCTCACCTGCTGCACTCAACTACGAGCAGTACTTC.

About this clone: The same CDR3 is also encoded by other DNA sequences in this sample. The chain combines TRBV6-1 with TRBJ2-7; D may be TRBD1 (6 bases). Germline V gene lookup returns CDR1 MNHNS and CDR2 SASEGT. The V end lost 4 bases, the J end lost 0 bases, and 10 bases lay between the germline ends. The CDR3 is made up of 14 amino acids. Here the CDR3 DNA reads TGTGCCAGCAGTGTAAGCAGGGGCTCCTACGAGCAGTACTTC. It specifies CASSVSRGSYEQYF.